This is a list of T cell receptor beta chains from one sample in a study of Tregs in tolerant kidney transplant recipients. Clones were read by immunoSEQ multiplex PCR, and TCRdb kept only the in-frame ones, dropping some. This table holds around 78,000 clones, around 90% found once. The sequenced sample was Tregs from blood, obtained before the transplant. These receptors all stem from a human donor who received a combined kidney and bone marrow transplant. Each CDR3 is given with its conserved first and last residue. Each record gives: CDR3 length, V gene, J gene, CDR3 protein.

14,TRBV5-1,TRBJ2-2,CASSPDRATGELFF
10,TRBV20-1,TRBJ2-5,CSAGQETQYF
13,TRBV25-1,TRBJ2-2,CAFSGRVTGELFF
15,TRBV6-5,TRBJ2-7,CASSYGGAGGYEQYF
16,TRBV6-6,TRBJ2-7,CASTSGGTSLQYEQYF
15,TRBV29-1,TRBJ2-1,CSARGGSGTNNEQFF
13,TRBV6-5,NA,CASSYSVTVEQYF
18,TRBV28,TRBJ2-2,CASSSPGEAGVGAGELFF
15,TRBV9,TRBJ2-3,CASSVGGYGADTQYF
15,TRBV19,TRBJ1-5,CATQDRGHSNQPQHF
14,TRBV19,TRBJ1-6,CASSITQGIPPLHF
15,TRBV7-9,TRBJ2-5,CASSLTGTSDQTQYF
18,TRBV2,TRBJ2-5,CASSEALLKGHNKETQYF
13,TRBV11-3,TRBJ2-2,CASSFLRGGELFF
15,TRBV15,TRBJ1-1,CATSRDIGGVTEAFF
11,TRBV2,TRBJ2-7,CASSRSYEQYF
18,TRBV7-6,TRBJ1-3,CASSLGRTGGLSGNTIYF
15,TRBV5-1,TRBJ2-7,CASSPLPTGNYEQYF
15,TRBV7-9,TRBJ2-3,CASSLFGPPTDTQYF
13,TRBV5-5,TRBJ1-1,CASSLEVPTEAFF
10,TRBV20-1,TRBJ2-2,CSAKAGELFF
11,TRBV20-1,TRBJ2-7,CSARIGYEQYF
12,TRBV18,TRBJ2-7,CASSPKGYEQYF
12,TRBV28,TRBJ1-2,CASSGGLVGYTF
12,TRBV5-6,TRBJ2-5,CASSLVKETQYF
14,TRBV27,TRBJ2-7,CASSASGRAYEQYF
14,TRBV19,TRBJ2-7,CASSKGQGSYEQYF
18,TRBV19,TRBJ2-2,CASSISGTSGVGTGELFF
12,TRBV10-2,TRBJ1-1,CASSESAAEAFF
16,TRBV7-9,TRBJ1-5,CASSLVGVYGNQPQHF
13,TRBV28,TRBJ2-7,CASRTGPSYEQYF
18,TRBV5-4,TRBJ2-1,CASSPGLAGGPGVYEQFF
15,TRBV7-6,TRBJ2-1,CASSQTGADPIEQFF
13,TRBV14,TRBJ2-1,CASSGTNDNEQFF
12,TRBV5-1,TRBJ2-7,CASSLGGGEQYF
13,TRBV5-1,TRBJ2-2,CASSHREAGELFF
18,TRBV12-5,TRBJ2-3,CASGLGLAGAIAKDTQYF
13,TRBV29-1,TRBJ2-1,CSVGTGVNNEQFF
14,TRBV29-1,TRBJ1-4,CSVDLRDPNEKLFF